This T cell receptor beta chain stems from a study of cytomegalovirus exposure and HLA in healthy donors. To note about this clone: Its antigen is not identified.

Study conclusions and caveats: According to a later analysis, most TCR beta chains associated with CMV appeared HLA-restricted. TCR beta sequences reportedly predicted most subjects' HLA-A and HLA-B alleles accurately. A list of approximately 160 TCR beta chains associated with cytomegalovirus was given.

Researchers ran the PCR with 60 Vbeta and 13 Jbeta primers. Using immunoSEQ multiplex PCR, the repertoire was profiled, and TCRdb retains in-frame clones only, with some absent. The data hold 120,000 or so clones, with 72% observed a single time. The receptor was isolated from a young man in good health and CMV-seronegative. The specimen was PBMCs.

The CDR3 spells CASRPRGSSYNEQFF. In DNA, the CDR3 is TGTGCCAGTAGGCCTCGGGGGAGCTCCTACAATGAGCAGTTCTTC. V gene TRBV19 combines with J gene TRBJ2-1, with D maybe TRBD2 (6 bases). The CDR3 has 15 residues. V was trimmed by 6 bases and J by 0 bases, leaving 12 bases between them. Germline CDR1 LNHDA, CDR2 SQIVND (reference sequence).